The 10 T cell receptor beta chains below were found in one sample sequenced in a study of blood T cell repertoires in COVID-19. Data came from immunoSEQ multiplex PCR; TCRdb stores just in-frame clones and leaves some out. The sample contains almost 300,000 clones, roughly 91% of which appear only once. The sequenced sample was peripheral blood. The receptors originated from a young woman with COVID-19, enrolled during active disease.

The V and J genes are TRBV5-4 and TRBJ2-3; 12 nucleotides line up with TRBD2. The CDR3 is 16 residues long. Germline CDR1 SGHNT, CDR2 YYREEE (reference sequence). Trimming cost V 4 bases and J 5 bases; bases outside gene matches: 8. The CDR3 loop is CASSASGGASGDTQYF. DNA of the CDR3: TGTGCCAGCAGCGCTAGCGGGGGGGCAAGTGGAGATACGCAGTATTTT. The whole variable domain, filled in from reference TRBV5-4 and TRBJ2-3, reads ETGVTQSPTHLIKTRGQQVTLRCSSQSGHNTVSWYQQALGQGPQFIFQYYREEENGRGNFPPRFSGLQFPNYSSELNVNALELDDSALYLCASSASGGASGDTQYFGPGTRLTVL.

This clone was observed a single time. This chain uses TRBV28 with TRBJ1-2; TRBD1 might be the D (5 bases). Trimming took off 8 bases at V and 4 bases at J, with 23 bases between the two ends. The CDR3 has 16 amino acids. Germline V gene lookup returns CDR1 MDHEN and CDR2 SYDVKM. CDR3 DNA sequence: TGTGCCAGCTCTCCTCTTGGGGCCCGCTCACTCTATGGCTACACCTTC. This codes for CASSPLGARSLYGYTF.

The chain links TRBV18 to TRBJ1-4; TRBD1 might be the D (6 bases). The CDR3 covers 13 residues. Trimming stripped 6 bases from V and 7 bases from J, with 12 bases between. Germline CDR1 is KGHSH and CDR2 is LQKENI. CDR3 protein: CASSLRGSEKLFF. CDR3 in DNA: TGTGCCAGCTCGCTTAGGGGGAGTGAAAAACTGTTTTTT.

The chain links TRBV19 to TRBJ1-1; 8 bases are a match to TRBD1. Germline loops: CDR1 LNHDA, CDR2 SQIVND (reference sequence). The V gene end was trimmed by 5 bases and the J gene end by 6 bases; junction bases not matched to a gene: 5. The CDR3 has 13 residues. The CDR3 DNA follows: TGTGCCAGTAGTGTCACAGGGGGACCTGAAGCTTTCTTT. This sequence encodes CASSVTGGPEAFF.

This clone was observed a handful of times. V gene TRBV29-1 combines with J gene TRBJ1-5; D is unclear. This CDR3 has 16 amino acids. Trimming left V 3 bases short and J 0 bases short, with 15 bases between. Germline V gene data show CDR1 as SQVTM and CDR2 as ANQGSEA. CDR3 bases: TGCAGCGTTGACGTACAGATTCTCAATAGCAATCAGCCCCAGCATTTT. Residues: CSVDVQILNSNQPQHF.

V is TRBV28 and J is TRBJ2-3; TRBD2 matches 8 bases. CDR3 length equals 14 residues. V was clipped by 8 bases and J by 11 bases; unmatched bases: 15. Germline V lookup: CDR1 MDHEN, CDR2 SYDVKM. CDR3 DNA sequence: TGTGCCAGCTCCCGGGAGGGGCCCGGGCCCGGGCAGTATTTT. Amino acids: CASSREGPGPGQYF.

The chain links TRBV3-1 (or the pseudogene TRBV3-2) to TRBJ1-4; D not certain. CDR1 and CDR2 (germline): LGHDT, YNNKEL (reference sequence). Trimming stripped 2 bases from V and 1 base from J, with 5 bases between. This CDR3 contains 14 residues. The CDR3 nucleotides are TGTGCCAGCAGCCAATTCCGAACTAATGAAAAACTGTTTTTT. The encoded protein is CASSQFRTNEKLFF.

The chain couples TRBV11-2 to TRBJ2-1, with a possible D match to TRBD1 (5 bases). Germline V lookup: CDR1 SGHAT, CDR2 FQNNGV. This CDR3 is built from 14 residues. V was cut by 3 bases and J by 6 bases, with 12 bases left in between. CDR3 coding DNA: TGTGCCAGCAGCTTCACGACAGTGTCCAATGAGCAGTTCTTC. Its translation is CASSFTTVSNEQFF. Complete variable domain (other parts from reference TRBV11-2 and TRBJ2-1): EAGVAQSPRYKIIEKRQSVAFWCNPISGHATLYWYQQILGQGPKLLIQFQNNGVVDDSQLPKDRFSAERLKGVDSTLKIQPAKLEDSAVYLCASSFTTVSNEQFFGPGTRLTVL.

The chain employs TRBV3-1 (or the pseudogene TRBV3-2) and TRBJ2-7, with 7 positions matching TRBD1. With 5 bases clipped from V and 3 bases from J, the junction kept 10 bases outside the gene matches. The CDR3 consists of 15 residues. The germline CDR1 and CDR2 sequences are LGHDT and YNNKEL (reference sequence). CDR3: CASSEGATDDYEQYF. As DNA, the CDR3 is TGTGCCAGCAGCGAGGGGGCGACAGATGACTACGAGCAGTACTTC.

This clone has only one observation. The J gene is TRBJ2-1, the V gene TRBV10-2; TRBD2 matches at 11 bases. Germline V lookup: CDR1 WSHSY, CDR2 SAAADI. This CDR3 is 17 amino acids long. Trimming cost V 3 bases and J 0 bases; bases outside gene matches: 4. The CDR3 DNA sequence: TGCGCCAGCAGTGACCTAGCGGGGGGTTTCTCCTACAATGAGCAGTTCTTC. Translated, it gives CASSDLAGGFSYNEQFF.